This T cell receptor (beta chain) comes out of a study of T cell clonality in common variable immunodeficiency. Profiling relied on immunoSEQ multiplex PCR, and the TCRdb table lists in-frame clones only, not all of them. This sample includes about 35,000 clones with no singletons; its ten biggest clones take up approximately 6.5%. CVID subjects had received replacement immunoglobulin for at least one year. CVID subjects were neither ill nor on immunomodulatory or immunosuppressive medication at sampling. Donors gave roughly 5 to 8.5 ml heparinized peripheral whole blood. In this sample, this clone turned up a few times. Its target is unknown. Overall study findings and caveats: CVID subjects showed higher TCRbeta clonality than healthy controls. Reportedly, TCR beta sequences from common variable immunodeficiency showed fewer deletions and N-nucleotide insertions.

Sequencing was performed on peripheral blood mononuclear cells. The sequence was obtained from a human donor with common variable immunodeficiency.

CDR3 bases read: TGTGCCAGCAGCCGGGGGGGTACCGAG. It is translated as CASSRGGTE. The entire CDR3 protein is CASSRGGTEQYF. The chain combines TRBV7-9 with TRBJ2-7; 8 nucleotides align to TRBD2. Sequencing ends 3 residues short of the CDR3 end; the germline J gene provides the rest. CDR1 is SEHNR and CDR2 is FQNEAQ in the germline V gene (reference sequence). J was trimmed by 6 bases and V by 5 bases; bases with no gene match: 3. This CDR3 has 12 residues.